This paragraph reports one TCR beta chain. Its antigen is currently not known. No per-base quality is available; no much larger clone lies one base away. The data are from a study of cytomegalovirus exposure and HLA in healthy donors (dated by TCRdb to the late 2010s). Context from the whole study: An earlier analysis of 550 to 700 of the donors reported 276 Gb of sequence data and 120 million or so unique TCR beta sequences from about 200 million T cells. An early release covering 500 to 750 HLA-typed donors comprised approximately 300 gigabases of sequencing data and around 80 million unique TCR sequences. Of the roughly 410 genotyped donors, 81% were placed in the genetic ancestry cluster associated with self-reported Caucasian donors. The aim of the study was to test whether cataloging public T cell receptors could identify signatures of past pathogen exposure. The study used immunosequencing to profile the T cell repertoires of under 700 subjects and linked those repertoires to cytomegalovirus serostatus. Besides the first cohort of approximately 670 subjects, a separate validation cohort made up of 120 or so different subjects was used. High-throughput TCR immunosequencing, statistical association of individual TCRs with disease status, and machine learning were combined to predict cytomegalovirus infection status. In a later analysis, previously published TCR beta repertoires from 666 donors were re-analyzed and high-resolution HLA genotyping was added so that TCR occurrence patterns could be studied. Rather than drawing on any new phenotypic data, the later analysis identified candidate immune exposures from TCR beta sequences and the way those sequences occurred across donors. To decide whether each TCR beta V gene segment behaved as functional or pseudogenic, an earlier analysis of fewer than 750 of the donors relied on high-throughput TCR beta sequencing. Alongside the repertoire data, information on donor age, sex, ethnicity and CMV serostatus was compiled. In a later genetic analysis, genome-wide SNP genotypes for about 60% of the 666 donors were used, and that subset was treated as a discovery cohort. All discovery cohort repertoires had been generated using a single sequencing platform. HLA typing covered class I and class II loci at four-digit resolution. Typing coverage varied by locus: about 620-640 donors for A, B, C, DRB1 and DQB1; 522 for DQA1; more than 600 for DPA1; approximately 490 for DPB1. Several DR-DQ haplotypes were handled as single units for association and clustering, since linkage in the cohort was strong. Across roughly 420 genotyped donors of the cohort, an average of about 240,000 unique TCR beta nucleotide sequences per donor were sequenced, and 15% to 20% of those sequences were non-productive. The research as a whole found: A later analysis found that most CMV-associated TCR beta chains appeared HLA-restricted, with HLA associations seemingly driven largely by CMV exposure. Assigning TCR associations to individual alleles was difficult when HLA alleles, especially DR and DQ, strongly co-occurred. While some public TCRs were present in many individuals, most TCR sequences turned up only very rarely across donors. In a later analysis, TCR association rates were found to vary across HLA loci, with the most associated TCRs seen for DRB1 alleles and the fewest for HLA-C alleles. A group of highly shared sequence variants was considered likely to be a technical artifact of the sequencing pipeline. The classifier was reported to diagnose cytomegalovirus status with high specificity and sensitivity in both the original cohort and the validation cohort. Specific HLA alleles were associated with 16,951 TCR beta sequences at a false discovery rate of 0.05 in a later analysis. The study listed 150 to 200 TCR beta chains as associated with cytomegalovirus. In vitro tests confirmed that a few of the cytomegalovirus-associated TCR beta chains recognize cytomegalovirus antigens. Because counts were too low, roughly 18 rarely observed V segments, including chromosome 9 orphons, were left out of the earlier analysis of some 600 of the donors. The only immune exposure information available for the cohort was CMV serostatus. Because HLA typing was unavailable for some donors at each locus, only the typed subset was used in association tests. A further reported finding was that TCR beta sequences accurately predicted the HLA-A and HLA-B alleles for most subjects in the first cohort. In a later analysis, HLA-associated TCR beta chains were found to be more clonally expanded and to have lower generation probabilities than equally common non-associated chains. Compared with the approximately 710-donor mean, donors in an Asian-associated ancestry cluster had fewer N-insertions in productive TCRs, according to a later genetic analysis. An earlier analysis of approximately 600 of the donors showed that most TCR beta V segments appeared in productive rearrangements either about 87% or about 30% of the time, which broadly matched IMGT annotations. According to a later analysis, parvovirus B19, influenza, CMV and Epstein-Barr virus appeared linked to several top co-occurrence clusters. Presence/absence analyses assumed roughly uniform sequencing depth across donors, an assumption that may not hold. The cohort was sequenced for TCR beta chains only, and without alpha or paired-chain data the features that could be detected were limited. V-gene and J-gene trimming of TCR beta chains was associated with a missense DCLRE1C variant in a later genetic analysis, and the association was replicated in an independent cohort. Correlated functional status among segregating V segments might be attributable to linkage disequilibrium, but an unknown experimental factor could not be ruled out. It was suggested by the authors that the approach could potentially be generalized to other disease states and immunological phenotypes. Some IMGT-functional V segments, including TRBV6-2 and TRBV6-3, could not be told apart with the 87-base-pair reads, so those segments were excluded.

In total, about 650 healthy bone marrow donors made up the cohort. Cohort members were all nominally healthy when sampled, although unrecorded immune exposures were likely present. The donor was CMV seronegative and belonged to the group of 352 seronegative cohort members. A peripheral blood sample was collected from each donor, and TCR beta sequencing was performed on peripheral blood mononuclear cells. Genomic DNA was extracted from the blood cell samples with the Qiagen DNeasy Blood Extraction Kit. The CDR3 runs 14 amino acids, cysteine and phenylalanine included. Just CDR3 DNA is preserved here, 42 bases in frame from base 1. Trimming at the junction amounts to 3 bases on V and 1 base on J, and the germline ends lie 9 bases apart. As encoded in the germline V gene (reference sequence), CDR1 is LNHDA while CDR2 is SQIVND. Library preparation employed the immunoSEQ multiplex PCR assay. The multiplex PCR relied on a mix of 60 forward primers for TCR Vbeta segments and 13 reverse primers for TCR Jbeta segments. A multiplex PCR assay on genomic DNA amplified the CDR3 region of rearranged TCR beta genes. The Illumina HiSeq System was used to sequence the amplified TCR beta libraries as 87-base-pair reads. On the authors' methods: Across the 600 to 700 repertoires, a later analysis counted roughly 84 million unique TCR beta chains, around 11 million of which were shared by at least two donors. A nearest-neighbor algorithm error-corrected the raw reads and collapsed the reads into unique sequences, merging closely related sequences to remove PCR and sequencing errors. V, D and J gene segments were assigned by aligning CDR3 sequences to IMGT reference sequences. For a sequence to be retained, at least a six-nucleotide match to both a V gene segment and a J gene segment was required. Rearrangements were classified as productive when the CDR3 lacked stop codons and remained in frame with V and J, and all other rearrangements were classified as non-productive. Following IMGT convention, CDR3 was defined as the stretch from the second conserved V-encoded cysteine to the conserved J-encoded phenylalanine. The earlier analysis of 500 to 650 of the donors excluded any sequence lacking an unambiguous match to a single V gene segment. An earlier analysis of under 750 of the donors called V segments functional above 56.7% productive rearrangements and segregating when the between-donor standard deviation exceeded 5%. To diagnose cytomegalovirus status from the catalog of TCR beta chain sequences, a statistical classification framework was built. A later analysis assigned V and J genes by comparing TCR nucleotide sequences with IMGT/GENE-DB human TR gene sequences. The TCRdist pipeline was used in a later analysis to assign CDR3 sequences and most-parsimonious VDJ recombination scenarios. In a later analysis, every TCR beta chain was defined by the combination of its CDR3 amino acid sequence and its V-gene family, and reads without a unique V-gene family were dropped. In a later analysis, 500 to 700 highly shared, low-generation-probability nucleotide sequences were removed to address suspected cross-contamination and a sequencing artifact. In a later analysis, a clonal expansion index for each public chain was calculated from normalized within-repertoire ranks of inferred template counts. A later analysis computed generation probabilities with a VDJ recombination model fitted to out-of-frame rearrangements, and checked the results against IGoR. A later analysis scored TCR-TCR, TCR-HLA and TCR-CMV co-occurrence with hypergeometric tests, applying a repertoire-size bias correction to TCR pairs. A later analysis estimated false discovery rates by permuting HLA or CMV assignments 20 times. In a later analysis, co-occurring TCRs were grouped with DBSCAN, and TCRdist sequence similarity was added when clustering was performed within HLA-allele-positive subsets. Repertoires with fewer than 30,000 or more than 120,000 public chains were left out of co-occurrence clustering, as were five repertoires with anomalous nucleotide sharing. The table was pulled from immuneACCESS by TCRdb, which kept in-frame rearrangements only. Such tables lose some clones; where checked, under half of the loss comes from unresolved V genes, and the rest has no known cause. V, J and clone size derive from that table, while D and trimming were established from the DNA sequence. In this sample the table shows under 80,000 clones, about 77% of which occur a single time. The top ten clones comprise 5% to 6.5% of the sample.

The chain links TRBV19 with TRBJ2-5, and possibly TRBD1, on 6 matching bases. The clonotype was recovered from a woman in her thirties in good health and CMV-seronegative. Sequencing was performed on PBMCs. The DNA sequence reads TGTGCCAGTAGTATGGCAGGGGTCCAAGAGACCCAGTACTTC. Translation gives CASSMAGVQETQYF.